What follows are 3 T cell receptor beta chains derived from one specimen sequenced in a study of blood T cell repertoires in COVID-19. Here immunoSEQ multiplex PCR was the method, and the copy in TCRdb shows in-frame clones only, minus some. The data contain about 160,000 clones, 80% of them singletons. Sequencing was done on a sample of PBMCs or T cells enriched from blood (not recorded which). These receptors all stem from a man aged 40-50 years who had recovered from COVID-19.

The chain couples TRBV6-5 to TRBJ2-1; possibly TRBD2 for D (6 bases). Looked up from germline, CDR1 is MNHEY and CDR2 is SVGAGI. Trimming took 6 bases from V and 12 from J, leaving 12 bases between them. CDR3 length equals 11 residues. Here the CDR3 DNA reads TGTGCCAGCAGGCGGGGCCCTTGGCAGTTCTTC. Protein sequence: CASRRGPWQFF.

The genes are TRBV19 and TRBJ2-1, with D maybe TRBD1 (7 bases). Trimming took off 7 bases at V and 0 bases at J, with 22 bases between the two ends. Germline CDR1 is LNHDA and CDR2 is SQIVND (reference sequence). This CDR3 has 18 residues. The CDR3 protein is CASTGGQAGQSSYNEQFF. DNA of the CDR3: TGTGCCAGTACAGGGGGTCAGGCGGGGCAAAGCTCCTACAATGAGCAGTTCTTC.

This chain links TRBV30 with TRBJ1-2; the D is unclear. The CDR3 runs to 12 residues. Trimming took off 3 bases at V and 4 bases at J, with 9 bases between the two ends. The germline V gene encodes CDR1 GTSNPN and CDR2 SVGIG (reference sequence). As DNA, the CDR3 is TGTGCCTGGAGCGAGGTCCCCTATGGCTACACCTTC. Translated, it gives CAWSEVPYGYTF.